This TCR beta chain was recorded in a study of T cells in Graves' hyperthyroidism and ophthalmopathy (dated by TCRdb to about 2019). For the wider study: Peripheral blood samples were taken at the time of initial diagnosis, prior to any treatment. A discovery cohort of about 96 patients, approximately 45 with Graves' ophthalmopathy and about 58 with stable Graves' hyperthyroidism, was used to find distinguishing TCR V-J signatures. An independent validation cohort of about 19 hyperthyroidism patients and approximately 16 patients who later progressed to ophthalmopathy tested prospective prediction of ophthalmopathy. The 100 or so discovery patients were randomly split 7:3 into training and test sets. In roughly six Graves' hyperthyroidism patients, the study also compared T-cell repertoires from thyroid tissue with T-cell repertoires from blood. Following sampling, methimazole starting at 30 mg daily was given to hyperthyroidism patients, and high-dose intravenous methylprednisolone was given to ophthalmopathy patients. The paper reports TCR Vbeta CDR3 sequencing of some 140 peripheral blood samples: some 44 ophthalmopathy, fewer than 85 hyperthyroidism and approximately 17 progressor patients. Here is what the overall study found, with its caveats: Most expanded thyroid clonotypes (frequency above 0.001) were also found in blood, which suggests that blood repertoires may mirror thyroid immune responses. In validation, the model predicted progression to ophthalmopathy with over 60% sensitivity and 72.22% specificity, a median of roughly seven months before onset. Sample size was not statistically predetermined, and investigators were not blinded to group allocation. In cross-validation, a model built on a 13 V-J signature told ophthalmopathy apart from stable hyperthyroidism with approximately 91% sensitivity and around 81% specificity, and in testing the same model reached 80%/75%.

The cysteine opens and the phenylalanine closes a CDR3 of 15 amino acids. This entry keeps only the CDR3 DNA: 45 bases, framed from base 1. The V end loses 3 bases and the J end loses 1 base, and a stretch of 15 bases separates them. The germline V gene (reference sequence) provides CDR1 GTSNPN and CDR2 SVGIG. This clonotype was recorded at least ten times. What this receptor recognizes is not known. The record has no base qualities; no much larger clone is one base away. Stable Graves' hyperthyroidism was defined as no progression to ophthalmopathy during 18 months of follow-up. Hyperthyroidism patients were newly diagnosed, had a disease duration of under 2 months, and were aged 18 to 65 years. Any patient with an uncontrolled infection, another autoimmune disease, pregnancy or lactation was excluded. Diagnoses relied on clinical symptoms, serum thyroxine and TRAb, thyroid ultrasound and orbital computed tomography. PBMCs were isolated from 10 ml of fresh peripheral blood by Ficoll-Paque density gradient centrifugation. Total RNA was extracted with Trizol reagent, and quality was checked on an Agilent 2100 Bioanalyzer.

Amplification of TCR beta CDR3 regions was carried out from RNA transcripts. The first round of RT-PCR for the TCR CDR3 was performed with the HTBI primer set and the Qiagen OneStep RT-PCR kit. Libraries were constructed in a second round of multiplex PCR, after which size selection and purification were carried out. Sequencing of the libraries was done on an Illumina HiSeq2000 using paired-end 100 bp reads. Regarding the original processing steps: SOAPnuke was used to process the raw data, removing reads that contained adapters or uncalled bases, had a mean Phred below 15, or lacked an exact match to the constant primer or identifier. High-quality paired reads were merged with COPE v1.2.5, and unique nucleotide sequences were defined as clonotypes. MiTCR v1.1 was used to align the clonotypes against IMGT TRBV, TRBD and TRBJ reference segments. Only V-J combinations with frequency above 0.0001, covering about 99% of repertoires, were analysed. The TCS score was defined as F50 (clonal expansion) divided by E x V (chaos), with BLOSUM62-based TCRdist calculated between CDR3 peptides within each V-J. Welch's t-statistics and random forest reduced fewer than 550 V-J features to roughly 13, which were used in a naive Bayes classifier (R e1071). The public reads were run again by TCRdb, first through fastp at Q25 and then through MiXCR, and only productive beta chains were kept. For every CDR3 protein sequence, its rows merge into one entry that carries the most common genes and DNA. What appears here as the V and J calls and clone size reflects TCRdb's work, not the paper's. This sample comprises under 350,000 distinct CDR3 sequences, 21% of them detected only once. The top ten constitute 50% of the sample.

The specimen was blood. This TCR was sampled from a woman between 45 and 65 years old with Graves' hyperthyroidism. The chain links TRBV30 with TRBJ1-1; the D gene is perhaps TRBD1, on 6 matching bases. The sequence in DNA is TGTGCCTGGAGACCTAAACAGGGCTCGAACACTGAAGCTTTCTTT. It codes for CAWRPKQGSNTEAFF.